A selection of T cell receptor beta chains follows, all from one sample in a study of blood T cell repertoires in COVID-19. Only in-frame clones appear in the TCRdb table, and some are missing; sequencing was by immunoSEQ multiplex PCR. Of more than 300,000 clones listed, more than 75% are singletons. Source material: peripheral blood. Every receptor here comes from a woman aged 25 to 39 with COVID-19, enrolled during active disease. The CDR3 runs from the conserved cysteine through the conserved F or W. The order of the fields is clone size, J gene, V gene, D gene, CDR3 protein, CDR3 DNA. The D gene is left open where the match is weak. A row's size may be missing; if present it is once, few, many or a size class.

- | TRBJ1-5 | TRBV19 | - | CASSITGSNQPQHF | TGTGCCAGTAGTATAACAGGTAGCAATCAGCCCCAGCATTTT
- | TRBJ2-3 | TRBV14 | TRBD1 | CASSQETGRDTQYF | TGTGCCAGCAGCCAAGAGACAGGGAGAGATACGCAGTATTTT
- | TRBJ1-4 | TRBV5-1 | TRBD1 | CASSQTGAGEKLFF | TGCGCCAGCAGCCAGACAGGGGCAGGTGAAAAACTGTTTTTT
- | TRBJ2-2 | TRBV10-3 | TRBD1 | CAISPRQGENTGELFF | TGTGCCATCAGTCCCCGACAGGGGGAGAACACCGGGGAGCTGTTTTTT
- | TRBJ1-3 | TRBV9 | TRBD1 | CASSARQGVSGNTIYF | TGTGCCAGCAGCGCGCGGCAGGGGGTCTCTGGAAACACCATATATTTT
- | TRBJ2-2 | TRBV6-5 | - | CASRRAGVTTGELFF | TGTGCCAGCCGGCGGGCAGGGGTGACCACCGGGGAGCTGTTTTTT
- | TRBJ1-1 | TRBV5-1 | - | CASSLVVGSGTEAFF | TGCGCCAGCAGCTTGGTAGTCGGGTCAGGGACTGAAGCTTTCTTT
once | TRBJ2-1 | TRBV28 | TRBD1 | CASSLLPGQGAAEQFF | TGTGCCAGCAGTTTATTACCGGGACAGGGGGCTGCCGAGCAGTTCTTC
- | TRBJ1-1 | TRBV4-1 | TRBD1 | CASSPTGAGTEAFF | TGCGCCAGCAGCCCGACAGGGGCGGGGACTGAAGCTTTCTTT
- | TRBJ2-3 | TRBV21-1 | - | CASRSPQTGGGSSVLADTQYF | TGTGCCAGCAGGAGCCCCCAAACAGGGGGAGGTTCATCAGTTCTCGCAGATACGCAGTATTTT
- | TRBJ1-2 | TRBV7-2 | TRBD1 | CASSMRDSPYGYTF | TGTGCCAGCAGCATGAGGGACAGCCCCTATGGCTACACCTTC
- | TRBJ2-7 | TRBV28 | - | CASSLFAGAYEQYF | TGTGCCAGCAGTTTATTTGCGGGTGCCTACGAGCAGTACTTC
- | TRBJ2-3 | TRBV11-3 | TRBD1 | CASSSGQGAIDTQYF | TGTGCCAGCAGCTCAGGACAGGGGGCTATAGATACGCAGTATTTT
- | TRBJ2-7 | TRBV11-2 | - | CASSLSGVYEQYF | TGTGCCAGCAGCTTATCGGGGGTCTACGAGCAGTACTTC
- | TRBJ2-3 | TRBV27 | TRBD1 | CASSLSHVGQRNF | TGTGCCAGCAGCCTCAGCCATGTGGGACAGAGAAATTTT
- | TRBJ2-2 | TRBV6-1 | TRBD2 | CASSEVRWGGVNTGELFF | TGTGCCAGCAGTGAAGTACGCTGGGGAGGGGTGAACACCGGGGAGCTGTTTTTT
- | TRBJ1-4 | TRBV25-1 | TRBD1 | CASSGTGFNEKLFF | TGTGCCAGCAGTGGGACAGGGTTTAATGAAAAACTGTTTTTT
- | TRBJ2-5 | TRBV19 | - | CASTRPGDETQYF | TGTGCCAGTACAAGACCGGGTGACGAGACCCAGTACTTC
few | TRBJ2-2 | TRBV2 | TRBD1 | CASKYRGETGELFF | TGTGCCAGCAAGTACAGGGGAGAGACCGGGGAGCTGTTTTTT
- | TRBJ2-1 | TRBV9 | TRBD2 | CASSASGGTYNEQFF | TGTGCCAGCAGCGCTAGCGGAGGGACCTACAATGAGCAGTTCTTC
- | TRBJ2-1 | TRBV9 | - | CASSVAEVSYNEQFF | TGTGCCAGCAGCGTGGCGGAGGTGTCCTACAATGAGCAGTTCTTC
- | TRBJ2-3 | TRBV18 | TRBD2 | CASSTVLAASTDTQYF | TGTGCCAGCTCAACGGTACTAGCGGCTAGCACAGATACGCAGTATTTT
- | TRBJ2-1 | TRBV2 | - | CASSPSDSQNNEQFF | TGTGCCAGCAGTCCATCGGACAGCCAGAACAATGAGCAGTTCTTC
once | TRBJ1-6 | TRBV24-1 | - | CATSDLGEPSSYNSPLHF | TGTGCCACCAGTGACTTGGGAGAGCCAAGCTCCTATAATTCACCCCTCCACTTT
- | TRBJ1-5 | TRBV28 | - | CASRLQGSNQPQHF | TGTGCCAGCAGATTACAGGGTAGCAATCAGCCCCAGCATTTT
- | TRBJ2-3 | TRBV29-1 | TRBD1 | CSVGTGTDTQYF | TGCAGCGTTGGGACAGGAACAGATACGCAGTATTTT
- | TRBJ2-7 | TRBV4-1 | TRBD2 | CASSQDPGRAYEQYF | TGCGCCAGCAGCCAAGATCCCGGGAGGGCCTACGAGCAGTACTTC
- | TRBJ2-7 | TRBV7-8 | TRBD1 | CASSLVGTGGEQYF | TGTGCCAGCAGCTTAGTCGGGACAGGGGGCGAGCAGTACTTC
once | TRBJ2-5 | TRBV2 | - | CASSTKQTQYF | TGTGCCAGCAGTACTAAACAGACCCAGTACTTC
- | TRBJ2-3 | TRBV30 | TRBD1 | CAWNVQGAGNPQYF | TGTGCCTGGAACGTACAGGGGGCGGGAAATCCGCAGTATTTT
few | TRBJ1-2 | TRBV25-1 | TRBD1 | CASSEWGTGGDGYTF | TGTGCCAGCAGTGAATGGGGGACAGGGGGCGATGGCTACACCTTC
- | TRBJ2-5 | TRBV5-1 | TRBD2 | CASSHLAGEETQYF | TGCGCCAGCAGCCACCTAGCGGGAGAAGAGACCCAGTACTTC
- | TRBJ2-1 | TRBV5-1 | TRBD2 | CASSLAPETSGYNEQFF | TGCGCCAGCAGCTTGGCACCGGAGACTAGCGGTTACAATGAGCAGTTCTTC
- | TRBJ2-1 | TRBV5-1 | TRBD1 | CASGDTGGSYNEQFF | TGCGCCAGCGGAGACACAGGGGGCTCCTACAATGAGCAGTTCTTC
once | TRBJ2-2 | TRBV5-1 | - | CASSQLLGNTGELFF | TGCGCCAGCAGCCAGCTACTAGGGAACACCGGGGAGCTGTTTTTT
- | TRBJ1-1 | TRBV7-8 | - | CASSLGSAMNTEAFF | TGTGCCAGCAGCTTAGGCAGTGCCATGAACACTGAAGCTTTCTTT
- | TRBJ2-1 | TRBV5-1 | - | CASSSHGSSNEQFF | TGCGCCAGCAGCTCCCACGGGAGTTCAAATGAGCAGTTCTTC
- | TRBJ2-1 | TRBV27 | TRBD1 | CASSLLGTGGGEQFF | TGTGCCAGCAGTTTATTGGGGACAGGGGGTGGAGAGCAGTTCTTC
- | TRBJ2-3 | TRBV11-3 | - | CASSLGPVAGSNTDTQYF | TGTGCCAGCAGCTTAGGGCCCGTGGCAGGGTCGAATACAGATACGCAGTATTTT
- | TRBJ2-1 | TRBV28 | - | CASSLFQAPHNEQFF | TGTGCCAGCAGTTTATTTCAGGCCCCACACAATGAGCAGTTCTTC
- | TRBJ2-5 | TRBV2 | - | CASSNYETQYF | TGTGCCAGCAGCAACTATGAGACCCAGTACTTC
- | TRBJ2-1 | TRBV2 | - | CASSQFSLAQSYNEQFF | TGTGCCAGCAGCCAATTCTCCCTAGCGCAGTCCTACAATGAGCAGTTCTTC
- | TRBJ1-6 | TRBV6-6 | - | CASSRTVNNSPLHF | TGTGCCAGCAGTAGAACGGTTAATAATTCACCCCTCCACTTT
- | TRBJ2-2 | TRBV7-6 | - | CASNPERTNTGELFF | TGTGCCAGCAACCCCGAGAGGACGAACACCGGGGAGCTGTTTTTT
few | TRBJ1-1 | TRBV7-9 | - | CASSSDRNTEAFF | TGTGCCAGCAGCTCTGACAGGAACACTGAAGCTTTCTTT
- | TRBJ1-1 | TRBV10-1 | - | CASSPFRYTEAFF | TGCGCCAGCAGCCCGTTTAGATACACTGAAGCTTTCTTT
- | TRBJ2-3 | TRBV28 | - | CATTITSKFTDTQYF | TGTGCCACAACCATTACTAGCAAATTCACAGATACGCAGTATTTT
once | TRBJ2-2 | TRBV19 | - | CASSIVPGRTGELFF | TGTGCCAGTAGTATAGTCCCCGGTCGCACCGGGGAGCTGTTTTTT
- | TRBJ1-1 | TRBV5-8 | - | CASSFPFKGSTEAFF | TGTGCCAGCAGCTTCCCTTTTAAGGGGTCCACTGAAGCTTTCTTT
- | TRBJ2-3 | TRBV10-3 | TRBD2 | CAISGTSGTDTQYF | TGTGCCATCAGCGGGACTAGCGGCACAGATACGCAGTATTTT
once | TRBJ1-6 | TRBV10-2 | - | CASRPGNSPLHF | TGCGCCAGCAGACCGGGGAATTCACCCCTCCACTTT
once | TRBJ2-3 | TRBV27 | - | CASSFKGAFPDTQYF | TGTGCCAGCAGTTTCAAAGGGGCTTTTCCAGATACGCAGTATTTT
- | TRBJ2-7 | TRBV20-1 | TRBD2 | CSASPPTSGNYEQYF | TGCAGTGCTAGTCCCCCGACTAGCGGCAACTACGAGCAGTACTTC
once | TRBJ2-1 | TRBV24-1 | TRBD2 | CATSDLGTSGRGSIHEQFF | TGTGCCACCAGTGATCTTGGGACTAGCGGGAGAGGGTCTATCCATGAGCAGTTCTTC
- | TRBJ2-3 | TRBV21-1 | - | CASSSSCGSDTQYF | TGTGCCAGCAGCAGTTCATGCGGGAGTGATACGCAGTATTTT
once | TRBJ2-7 | TRBV23-1 | TRBD2 | CASSRAAGYEQYF | TGCGCCAGCAGTCGTGCAGCGGGATATGAGCAGTACTTC
- | TRBJ2-1 | TRBV24-1 | TRBD1 | CATSDPSGTVNNEQFF | TGTGCCACCAGTGACCCCTCCGGGACAGTAAACAATGAGCAGTTCTTC
- | TRBJ1-3 | TRBV5-5 | TRBD1 | CASRYGQGSGNTIYF | TGTGCCAGCAGATATGGACAGGGCTCTGGAAACACCATATATTTT
- | TRBJ1-5 | TRBV5-6 | TRBD1 | CASSLGTGGNQPQHF | TGTGCCAGCAGCTTGGGGACAGGAGGCAATCAGCCCCAGCATTTT
- | TRBJ1-1 | TRBV19 | TRBD1 | CASSSRGRNTEAFF | TGTGCCAGTAGTTCCAGGGGGAGAAACACTGAAGCTTTCTTT